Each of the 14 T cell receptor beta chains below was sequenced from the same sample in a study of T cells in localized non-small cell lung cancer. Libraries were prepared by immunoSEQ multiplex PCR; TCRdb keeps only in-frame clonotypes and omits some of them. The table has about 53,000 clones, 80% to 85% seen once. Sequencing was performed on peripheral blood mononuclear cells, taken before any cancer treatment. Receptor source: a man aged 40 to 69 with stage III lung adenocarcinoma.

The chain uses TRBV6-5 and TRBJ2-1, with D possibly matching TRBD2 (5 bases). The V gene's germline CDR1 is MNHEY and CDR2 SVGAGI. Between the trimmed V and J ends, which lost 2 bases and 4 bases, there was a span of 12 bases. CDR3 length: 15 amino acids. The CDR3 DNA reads TGTGCCAGCAGTTACCGACTATATCGTTACAATGAGCAGTTCTTC. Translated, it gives CASSYRLYRYNEQFF.

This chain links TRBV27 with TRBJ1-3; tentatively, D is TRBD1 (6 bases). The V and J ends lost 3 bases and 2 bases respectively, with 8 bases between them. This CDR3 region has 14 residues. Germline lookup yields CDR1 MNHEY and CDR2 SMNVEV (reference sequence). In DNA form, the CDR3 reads TGTGCCAGCAGTTTCGGACAGACTGGAAACACCATATATTTT. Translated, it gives CASSFGQTGNTIYF.

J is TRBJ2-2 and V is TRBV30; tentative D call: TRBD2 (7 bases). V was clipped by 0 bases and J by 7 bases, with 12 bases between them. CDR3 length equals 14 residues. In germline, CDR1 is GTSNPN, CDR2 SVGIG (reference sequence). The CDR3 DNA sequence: TGTGCCTGGAGTGTACGGGGGGCCGGCGGGGAGCTGTTTTTT. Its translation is CAWSVRGAGGELFF.

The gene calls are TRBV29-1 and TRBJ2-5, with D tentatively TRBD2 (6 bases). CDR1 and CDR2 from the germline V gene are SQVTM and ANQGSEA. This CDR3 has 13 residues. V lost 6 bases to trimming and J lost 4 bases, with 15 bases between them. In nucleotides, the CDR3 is TGCAGCGTCCTATCTAGCGATGGAGAGACCCAGTACTTC. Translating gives CSVLSSDGETQYF.

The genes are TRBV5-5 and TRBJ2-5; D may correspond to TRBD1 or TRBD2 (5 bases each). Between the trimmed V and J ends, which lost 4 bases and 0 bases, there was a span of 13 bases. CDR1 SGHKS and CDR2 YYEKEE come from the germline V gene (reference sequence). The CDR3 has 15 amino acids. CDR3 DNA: TGTGCCAGCAGCCCAGGGACGTATGACCAAGAGACCCAGTACTTC. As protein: CASSPGTYDQETQYF.

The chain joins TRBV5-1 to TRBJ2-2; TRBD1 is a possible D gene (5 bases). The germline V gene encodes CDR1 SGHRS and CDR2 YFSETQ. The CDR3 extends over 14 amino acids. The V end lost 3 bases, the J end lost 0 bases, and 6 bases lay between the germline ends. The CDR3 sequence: CASSWTTNTGELFF. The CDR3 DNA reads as TGCGCCAGCAGCTGGACAACGAACACCGGGGAGCTGTTTTTT.

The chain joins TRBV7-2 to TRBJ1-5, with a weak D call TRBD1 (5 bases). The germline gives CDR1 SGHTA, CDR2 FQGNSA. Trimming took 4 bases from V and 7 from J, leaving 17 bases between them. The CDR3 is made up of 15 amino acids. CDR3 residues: CASSSWAGKGQPQHF. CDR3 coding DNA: TGTGCCAGCAGCTCCTGGGCAGGGAAAGGGCAGCCCCAGCATTTT.

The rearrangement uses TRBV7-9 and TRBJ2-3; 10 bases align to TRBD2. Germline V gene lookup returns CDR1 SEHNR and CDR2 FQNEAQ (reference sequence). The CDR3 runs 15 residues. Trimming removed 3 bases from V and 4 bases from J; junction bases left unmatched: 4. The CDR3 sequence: CASSFLAGESDTQYF. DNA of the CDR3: TGTGCCAGCAGCTTTCTAGCGGGGGAATCAGATACGCAGTATTTT.

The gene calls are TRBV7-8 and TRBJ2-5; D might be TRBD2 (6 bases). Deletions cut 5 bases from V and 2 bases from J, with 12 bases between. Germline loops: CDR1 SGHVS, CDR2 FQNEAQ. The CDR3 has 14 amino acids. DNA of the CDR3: TGTGCCAGCAGCCCGCCGGGACTTCAAGAGACCCAGTACTTC. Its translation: CASSPPGLQETQYF. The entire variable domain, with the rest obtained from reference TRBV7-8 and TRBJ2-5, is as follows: GAGVSQSPRYKVAKRGQDVALRCDPISGHVSLFWYQQALGQGPEFLTYFQNEAQLDKSGLPSDRFFAERPEGSVSTLKIQRTQQEDSAVYLCASSPPGLQETQYFGPGTRLLVL.

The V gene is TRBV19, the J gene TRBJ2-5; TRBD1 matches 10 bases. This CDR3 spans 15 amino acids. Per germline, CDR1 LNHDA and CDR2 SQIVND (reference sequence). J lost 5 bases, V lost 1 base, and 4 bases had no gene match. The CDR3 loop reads CASSIGQGAHETQYF. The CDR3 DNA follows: TGTGCCAGTAGTATAGGACAGGGGGCGCATGAGACCCAGTACTTC.

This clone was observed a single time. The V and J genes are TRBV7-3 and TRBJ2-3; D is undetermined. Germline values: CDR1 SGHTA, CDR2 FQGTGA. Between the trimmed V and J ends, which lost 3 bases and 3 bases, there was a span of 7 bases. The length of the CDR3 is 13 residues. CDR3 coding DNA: TGTGCCAGCAGCTTGGGTATTACAGATACGCAGTATTTT. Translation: CASSLGITDTQYF.

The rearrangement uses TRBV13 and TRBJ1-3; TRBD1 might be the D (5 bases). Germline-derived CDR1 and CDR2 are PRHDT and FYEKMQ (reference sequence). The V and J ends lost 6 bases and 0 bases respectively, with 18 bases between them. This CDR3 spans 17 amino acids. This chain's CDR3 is CASSSGTLVLSGNTIYF. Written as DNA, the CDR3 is TGTGCCAGCAGTTCGGGGACGCTCGTCCTCTCTGGAAACACCATATATTTT.

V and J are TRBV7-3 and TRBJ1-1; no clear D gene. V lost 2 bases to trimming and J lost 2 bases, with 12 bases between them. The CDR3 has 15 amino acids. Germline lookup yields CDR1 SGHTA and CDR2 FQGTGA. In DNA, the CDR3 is TGTGCCAGCAGCTTACAGACGGCGGCTAACACTGAAGCTTTCTTT. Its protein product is CASSLQTAANTEAFF.

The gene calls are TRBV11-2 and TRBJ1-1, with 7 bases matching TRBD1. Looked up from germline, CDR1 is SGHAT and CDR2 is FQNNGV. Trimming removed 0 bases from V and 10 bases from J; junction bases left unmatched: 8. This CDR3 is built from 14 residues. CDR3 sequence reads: CASSLDQGRGRAFF. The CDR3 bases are TGTGCCAGCAGCTTAGATCAGGGGAGGGGGCGAGCTTTCTTT.